The 10 T cell receptor beta chains reported below all come from one sample, sequenced in a study of blood T cell repertoires in COVID-19. Only in-frame clones appear in the TCRdb table, and some are missing; sequencing was by immunoSEQ multiplex PCR. The sample carries 120,000 to 150,000 clones, around 81% recorded once. Sequenced input: peripheral blood. All receptors derive from a human donor with acute or convalescent COVID-19. The donor label of this sample is uncertain.

V is TRBV5-4 and J is TRBJ1-1, with a possible D match to TRBD1 (5 bases). The germline gives CDR1 SGHNT, CDR2 YYREEE (reference sequence). The CDR3 is made up of 14 amino acids. V shed 7 bases and J shed 1 base, with 14 bases lying between them. The CDR3 spells CASFRGSANTEAFF. CDR3 nucleotides: TGTGCCAGCTTCCGGGGGTCGGCGAACACTGAAGCTTTCTTT.

The chain couples TRBV7-8 to TRBJ2-3; 7 bases match TRBD2. Germline V gene sequence: CDR1 SGHVS, CDR2 FQNEAQ. V gave up 2 bases and J gave up 8 bases; unmatched junction bases: 7. The CDR3 loop spans 14 amino acids. The DNA for the CDR3 is TGTGCCAGCAGCTTAAACACACGGGAGGCTACGCAGTATTTT. It codes for CASSLNTREATQYF.

V usage is TRBV18 and J usage is TRBJ1-1; 9 nucleotides line up with TRBD1. The CDR3 loop spans 14 amino acids. Germline V lookup: CDR1 KGHSH, CDR2 LQKENI. V dropped 3 bases and J dropped 5; count of bases not matched to a gene: 4. The CDR3 sequence: CASSPGQGMTEAFF. In DNA form, the CDR3 reads TGTGCCAGCTCACCCGGACAGGGGATGACTGAAGCTTTCTTT.

The CDR3 nucleotides read TGTGCCAGCAGACAGGGTGGTGGCTACACCTTC. Its protein product is CASRQGGGYTF. The chain combines TRBV9 with TRBJ1-2, with D tentatively TRBD1 (6 bases). V lost 5 bases and J 7 bases, leaving 9 bases between the germline ends. This CDR3 region has 11 residues. CDR1 and CDR2 from the germline V gene are SGDLS and YYNGEE.

V and J are TRBV7-9 and TRBJ1-2; 7 nucleotides agree with TRBD1. There are 14 residues in the CDR3. The V gene end was trimmed by 7 bases and the J gene end by 6 bases; junction bases not matched to a gene: 11. Germline-derived CDR1 and CDR2 are SEHNR and FQNEAQ (reference sequence). This CDR3 reads CASIYQGGADGYTF. CDR3 coding DNA: TGTGCCAGCATCTACCAAGGGGGCGCGGATGGCTACACCTTC.

The V and J genes are TRBV5-5 and TRBJ1-6; 7 bases fit TRBD1. Trimming took 5 bases from V and 9 from J; bases not matched to a gene: 8. Germline V lookup: CDR1 SGHKS, CDR2 YYEKEE (reference sequence). There are 14 residues in the CDR3. The CDR3 sequence is CASSLTGMASPLHF. In DNA form, the CDR3 reads TGTGCCAGCAGTCTGACAGGGATGGCTTCACCCCTCCACTTT.

The rearrangement uses TRBV4-1 and TRBJ1-1; unclear D gene. The CDR3 spans 13 residues. V was clipped by 4 bases and J by 4 bases, with 10 bases between them. Germline CDR1 and CDR2: MGHRA and YSYEKL. The CDR3 coding sequence is TGCGCCAGCAGCCCGCGACTGGGCACTGAAGCTTTCTTT. Protein product: CASSPRLGTEAFF.

V is TRBV2 and J is TRBJ1-5, with 7 bases identical to TRBD1. Trimming at V came to 0 bases and at J to 3 bases, leaving 11 bases not matched to a gene. The length of the CDR3 is 18 residues. Germline V CDR1 and CDR2: SNHLY, FYNNEI. Here the CDR3 DNA reads TGTGCCAGCAGTGAAGCGCTAGCCAGGGGGTTCTTCAATCAGCCCCAGCATTTT. Protein: CASSEALARGFFNQPQHF.

This clone came up once. The chain carries TRBV7-8 and TRBJ1-2, with 11 bases aligning to TRBD1. The germline CDR1 and CDR2 sequences are SGHVS and FQNEAQ. Trimming at V came to 1 base and at J to 4 bases, leaving 5 bases not matched to a gene. The CDR3 length is 16 residues. In DNA form, the CDR3 reads TGTGCCAGCAGCTTAGTAGAGGACAGGGGGCTCTATGGCTACACCTTC. It encodes CASSLVEDRGLYGYTF.

This clone was observed a few times. The chain recombines TRBV28 with TRBJ1-2; 10 positions match TRBD1. CDR3 size: 12 residues. Germline values: CDR1 MDHEN, CDR2 SYDVKM. J lost 10 bases, V lost 2 bases, and 1 base had no gene match. The CDR3: CASSLGQGDYTF. In nucleotides, the CDR3 is TGTGCCAGCAGTTTAGGACAGGGGGACTACACCTTC.